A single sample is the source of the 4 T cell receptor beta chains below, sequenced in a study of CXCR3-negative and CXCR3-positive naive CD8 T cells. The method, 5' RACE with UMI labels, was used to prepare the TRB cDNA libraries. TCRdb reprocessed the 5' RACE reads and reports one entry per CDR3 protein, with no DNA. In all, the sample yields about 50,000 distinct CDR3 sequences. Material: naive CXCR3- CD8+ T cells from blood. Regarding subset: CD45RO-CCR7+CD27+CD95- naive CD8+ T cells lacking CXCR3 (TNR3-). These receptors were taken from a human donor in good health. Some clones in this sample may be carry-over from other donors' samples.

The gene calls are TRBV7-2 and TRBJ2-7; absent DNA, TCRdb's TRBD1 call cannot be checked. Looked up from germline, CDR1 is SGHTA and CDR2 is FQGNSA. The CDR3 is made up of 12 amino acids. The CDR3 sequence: CASRAQGNEQYF.

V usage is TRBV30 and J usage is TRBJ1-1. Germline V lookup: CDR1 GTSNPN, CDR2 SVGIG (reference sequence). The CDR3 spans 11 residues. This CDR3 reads CAWGNGVEAFF.

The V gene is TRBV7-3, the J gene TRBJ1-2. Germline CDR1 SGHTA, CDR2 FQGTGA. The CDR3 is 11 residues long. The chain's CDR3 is CASSGGNGYTF.

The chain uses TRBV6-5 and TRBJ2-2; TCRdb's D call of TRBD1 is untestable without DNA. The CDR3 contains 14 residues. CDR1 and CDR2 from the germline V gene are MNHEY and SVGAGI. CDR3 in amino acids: CASSYFRASGELFF.